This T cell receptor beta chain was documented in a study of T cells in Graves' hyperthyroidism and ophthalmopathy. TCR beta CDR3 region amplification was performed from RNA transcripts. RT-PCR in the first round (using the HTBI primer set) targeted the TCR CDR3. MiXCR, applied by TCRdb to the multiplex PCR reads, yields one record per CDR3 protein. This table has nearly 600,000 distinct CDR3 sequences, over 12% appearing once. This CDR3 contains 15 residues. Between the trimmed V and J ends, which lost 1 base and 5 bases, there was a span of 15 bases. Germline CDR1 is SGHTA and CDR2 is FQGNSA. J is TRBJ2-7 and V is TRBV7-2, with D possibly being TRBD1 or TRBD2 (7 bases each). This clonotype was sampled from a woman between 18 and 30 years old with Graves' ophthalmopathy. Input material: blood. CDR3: CASSLVPRGGNEQYF. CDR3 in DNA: TGTGCCAGCAGCTTAGTACCCAGGGGGGGCAACGAGCAGTACTTC.